These 26 T cell receptor beta chains share one sample of origin, sequenced in a study of blood T cells in healthy people across ages. A second PCR of 7 to 11 cycles used a sample-barcoded 5' primer and a J-beta primer mix. Via MiXCR, TCRdb re-called the 5' RACE reads, giving one row per CDR3 protein. Of approximately 800,000 distinct CDR3 sequences in the sample, around 34% were seen once. Sequencing input: blood. The receptor set was obtained from a man younger than 30 in good health.

As regards this clonotype: This clone may be a read error of a much larger clone one base away. The V gene is TRBV12-3 or TRBV12-4, the J gene TRBJ2-7, with 11 nucleotides matching TRBD1. The CDR3 loop spans 13 amino acids. CDR3 sequence: CASSWTGGYGQYF. For the CDR3, the DNA is TGTGCCAGCAGTTGGACAGGGGGCTACGGGCAGTACTTC.

This clonotype was seen only a few times. The chain carries TRBV7-2 and TRBJ1-1; D unresolved. The ends were cut back, 4 bases at V and 4 bases at J, with 19 bases in the middle. The CDR3 runs to 16 residues. From germline, CDR1 is SGHTA and CDR2 FQGNSA. In nucleotides, the CDR3 is TGTGCCAGCAGCTCCGACCGGTGGGGAGGGAGCACTGAAGCTTTCTTT. It is translated as CASSSDRWGGSTEAFF.

This rearrangement joins TRBV6-5 to TRBJ2-5; TRBD1 or TRBD2 may be the D gene (6 bases each). Near its end, the DNA agrees better with TRBJ2-7, so the J call may be wrong. Germline loops: CDR1 MNHEY, CDR2 SVGAGI. The CDR3 consists of 14 residues. This CDR3 reads CASTGGSSPSEQYF. CDR3 in DNA: TGTGCCAGCACCGGGGGCAGTTCCCCCAGCGAGCAGTACTTC.

This chain links TRBV5-6 with TRBJ2-7; D possibly corresponds to TRBD1 (5 bases). Trimming left V 5 bases short and J 6 bases short, with 15 bases between. CDR3 length equals 13 residues. From germline, CDR1 is SGHDT and CDR2 YYEEEE. This CDR3 reads CASSFFRVSEQYF. The CDR3 coding sequence is TGTGCCAGCAGTTTTTTCAGGGTGTCCGAGCAGTACTTC. Full variable domain (outside the CDR3, taken from reference TRBV5-6 and TRBJ2-7): DAGVTQSPTHLIKTRGQQVTLRCSPKSGHDTVSWYQQALGQGPQFIFQYYEEEERQRGNFPDRFSGHQFPNYSSELNVNALLLGDSALYLCASSFFRVSEQYFGPGTRLTVT.

This clonotype appeared a few times. The chain recombines TRBV7-9 with TRBJ1-1; D unclear. Trimming left V 1 base short and J 5 bases short, with 14 bases between. CDR1 is SEHNR and CDR2 is FQNEAQ in the germline V gene (reference sequence). CDR3 length: 15 amino acids. CDR3 nucleotides: TGTGCCAGCAGCTTAGTGACGGGTGGGCGGACTGAAGCTTTCTTT. It translates to CASSLVTGGRTEAFF.

The table lists this clonotype with a few counts. The chain combines TRBV9 with TRBJ2-3; D remains ambiguous. This CDR3 is built from 15 residues. CDR1 SGDLS and CDR2 YYNGEE come from the germline V gene. Deletions cut 4 bases from V and 2 bases from J, with 14 bases between. The CDR3 nucleotides read TGTGCCAGCAGCCGGACCTTCCCGGTCACAGATACGCAGTATTTT. Its protein product is CASSRTFPVTDTQYF.

The chain combines TRBV7-2 with TRBJ2-2; the D gene is possibly TRBD2 (5 bases). Trimming took off 5 bases at V and 5 bases at J, with 18 bases between the two ends. Germline V gives CDR1 SGHTA, CDR2 FQGNSA. The CDR3 length is 16 residues. CDR3 residues: CASSPRPGFTTGELFF. CDR3 DNA sequence: TGTGCCAGCAGCCCCAGGCCGGGATTTACGACCGGGGAGCTGTTTTTT.

This clonotype has just a few counts. This chain connects TRBV27 to TRBJ2-1, with a tentative D call TRBD2 (6 bases). The CDR3 runs 14 residues. Between the trimmed V and J ends, which lost 4 bases and 4 bases, there was a span of 11 bases. Germline V gene lookup returns CDR1 MNHEY and CDR2 SMNVEV (reference sequence). The CDR3 loop reads CASSWVGGYNEQFF. CDR3 nucleotides: TGTGCCAGCAGTTGGGTGGGAGGATACAATGAGCAGTTCTTC.

This clonotype was counted between two and nine times. The rearrangement uses TRBV6-6 and TRBJ1-2, with 7 bases matching TRBD1. J lost 1 base, V lost 2 bases, and 10 bases had no gene match. CDR3 size: 17 residues. Germline-derived CDR1 and CDR2 are MNHNY and SVGAGI (reference sequence). For the CDR3, the DNA is TGTGCCAGCAGTTACCTAGTAGGGGGCGGCCATAACTATGGCTACACCTTC. Protein: CASSYLVGGGHNYGYTF.

The chain joins TRBV20-1 to TRBJ2-5; D perhaps matches TRBD1 (6 bases). Germline V gene lookup returns CDR1 DFQATT and CDR2 SNEGSKA (reference sequence). The CDR3 runs 13 residues. V was cut by 6 bases and J by 11 bases, with 22 bases left in between. The CDR3 is CSAGAGTYNEQYF. CDR3 coding DNA: TGCAGTGCGGGGGCAGGGACATACAATGAGCAGTACTTC.

This clonotype was observed a few times. The genes are TRBV12-3 or TRBV12-4 and TRBJ2-5; the match to TRBD1 covers 10 bases. Trimming cost V 3 bases and J 0 bases; bases outside gene matches: 7. The CDR3 totals 17 residues. CDR3 coding DNA: TGTGCCAGCAGTTTTAACACCGGGACAGGGGACCAAGAGACCCAGTACTTC. Translated, it gives CASSFNTGTGDQETQYF.

This clonotype was found many times. The gene calls are TRBV20-1 and TRBJ1-4; D not resolved. With 4 bases removed from V and 5 bases from J, the gap between germline ends came to 11 bases. Germline loops: CDR1 DFQATT, CDR2 SNEGSKA (reference sequence). The CDR3 is 13 residues long. The CDR3 nucleotides read TGCAGTGCTAACTCGAGGAGCAATGAAAAACTGTTTTTT. Protein sequence: CSANSRSNEKLFF.

This clonotype was picked up a small number of times. The chain joins TRBV7-2 to TRBJ2-5; 7 nucleotides line up with TRBD1. Trimming took 5 bases from V and 0 from J; bases not matched to a gene: 6. The length of the CDR3 is 15 residues. The germline V gene encodes CDR1 SGHTA and CDR2 FQGNSA. CDR3 bases: TGTGCCAGCAGCCTCTGGACAGGTGACCAAGAGACCCAGTACTTC. This codes for CASSLWTGDQETQYF.

Only a few counts were recorded for this clonotype. The chain couples TRBV5-1 to TRBJ1-4; D is possibly TRBD1 (6 bases). CDR3 length: 19 amino acids. V gave up 3 bases and J gave up 0 bases, with 21 bases separating them. Germline V CDR1 and CDR2: SGHRS, YFSETQ. In nucleotides, the CDR3 is TGCGCCAGCAGCTATGTCGTCGGAAGGGGGAAAACAACTAATGAAAAACTGTTTTTT. Its translation: CASSYVVGRGKTTNEKLFF.

This chain joins TRBV5-4 and TRBJ1-2, with a possible D match to TRBD1 (6 bases). Germline values: CDR1 SGHNT, CDR2 YYREEE (reference sequence). This CDR3 spans 14 amino acids. Trimming took 4 bases from V and 8 from J, leaving 18 bases between them. The CDR3 DNA sequence: TGTGCCAGCAGCCGGACCAGGGGAGAGGGCGGCTACACCTTC. Its protein is CASSRTRGEGGYTF.

This clonotype was counted ten times or more. The rearrangement links TRBV7-2 to TRBJ2-1; TRBD2 agrees at 13 bases. The junction had 6 bases not matched to a gene; V was cut back by 5 bases and J by 8 bases. Germline V gives CDR1 SGHTA, CDR2 FQGNSA. This CDR3 has 15 residues. Here the CDR3 DNA reads TGTGCCAGCAGCCTATCACTAGCGGGGGGGTATGAGCAGTTCTTC. Translation: CASSLSLAGGYEQFF.

This chain links TRBV20-1 with TRBJ2-1; TRBD2 aligns across 8 bases. Trimming cost V 0 bases and J 4 bases; bases outside gene matches: 8. This CDR3 has 16 amino acids. The V gene's germline CDR1 is DFQATT and CDR2 SNEGSKA (reference sequence). CDR3 bases: TGCAGTGCTAGAGAACCCCTAGCGGGTTATTACAATGAGCAGTTCTTC. Translation: CSAREPLAGYYNEQFF.

The chain uses TRBV28 and TRBJ2-7, with 8 nucleotides matching TRBD1. Trimming took 2 bases from V and 1 from J; bases not matched to a gene: 4. CDR3 length equals 15 residues. Germline lookup yields CDR1 MDHEN and CDR2 SYDVKM. The CDR3: CASSLGGQVSYEQYF. Written as DNA, the CDR3 is TGTGCCAGCAGTTTAGGGGGACAGGTATCCTACGAGCAGTACTTC.

This clonotype showed up just a few times. This chain connects TRBV4-1 to TRBJ2-1; D is perhaps TRBD1 or TRBD2 (5 bases each). The CDR3 totals 13 residues. V lost 1 base, J lost 11 bases, and 12 bases lay in between. Germline CDR1 reads MGHRA; CDR2 reads YSYEKL. The CDR3 loop reads CASSQVGLGQQFF. For the CDR3, the DNA is TGCGCCAGCAGCCAAGTAGGTTTGGGACAGCAGTTCTTC.

The chain employs TRBV6-5 and TRBJ2-3; tentative D call: TRBD2 (7 bases). The V gene's germline CDR1 is MNHEY and CDR2 SVGAGI. The germline V and J ends were trimmed by 7 bases and 2 bases, with 13 bases remaining between them. The CDR3 loop spans 14 amino acids. CDR3 in amino acids: CASTRGGPTDTQYF. The CDR3 region has the DNA TGTGCCAGCACCCGCGGGGGCCCCACAGATACGCAGTATTTT.

As concerns this clonotype: A much larger clone lies a single base off, so this may be a read error. The chain uses TRBV7-9 and TRBJ1-2; TRBD1 matches at 7 bases. The CDR3 runs to 15 residues. The germline V gene has CDR1 SEHNR and CDR2 FQNEAQ (reference sequence). The CDR3 bases are TGTGCCAGCAGCATCGACAGGGTTGGTACCTATGGCTACATCTTC. Amino acid sequence: CASSIDRVGTYGYIF.

In its sample, this clonotype was seen a few times. This chain joins TRBV7-2 and TRBJ2-1; 12 bases match TRBD2. The CDR3 runs 18 residues. CDR1 and CDR2 (germline): SGHTA, FQGNSA. Losses at the gene ends were 5 bases for V and 5 bases for J; bases not matched to a gene: 13. The CDR3 region is CASSRNGLAGPTDNEQFF. DNA of the CDR3: TGTGCCAGCAGCCGTAATGGACTAGCGGGGCCTACGGACAATGAGCAGTTCTTC.

The chain is built from TRBV2 and TRBJ1-2, with no clear D. Germline loops: CDR1 SNHLY, CDR2 FYNNEI. The CDR3 consists of 15 residues. The V end was cut by 2 bases, the J end by 4 bases, with 14 bases between. CDR3 nucleotides: TGTGCCAGCAGTGAATCCCCCCCGCTAGGCTATGGCTACACCTTC. It yields the protein CASSESPPLGYGYTF. Full variable domain (missing parts from reference TRBV2 and TRBJ1-2): EPEVTQTPSHQVTQMGQEVILRCVPISNHLYFYWYRQILGQKVEFLVSFYNNEISEKSEIFDDQFSVERPDGSNFTLKIRSTKLEDSAMYFCASSESPPLGYGYTFGSGTRLTVV.

This clonotype was seen a handful of times. The chain employs TRBV9 and TRBJ2-7, with 10 bases matching TRBD2. The germline V gene has CDR1 SGDLS and CDR2 YYNGEE. The ends lost 4 bases at V and 0 bases at J; junction bases unmatched: 4. This CDR3 has 15 residues. The CDR3 loop is CASSSSGGASYEQYF. In nucleotides, the CDR3 is TGTGCCAGCAGCTCGAGCGGGGGGGCCTCCTACGAGCAGTACTTC.

This clonotype was detected ten times or more. The chain joins TRBV7-2 to TRBJ2-7; TRBD2 matches 9 bases. V shed 5 bases and J 6 bases; nucleotides not matched to a gene: 8. This CDR3 region has 14 residues. Germline V lookup: CDR1 SGHTA, CDR2 FQGNSA. CDR3 region: CASSPGGTSSEQYF. Written as DNA, the CDR3 is TGTGCCAGCAGCCCGGGGGGGACTAGCAGCGAGCAGTACTTC.

The chain uses TRBV6-5 and TRBJ1-2; D possibly corresponds to TRBD1 (6 bases). Germline V gene lookup returns CDR1 MNHEY and CDR2 SVGAGI. The length of the CDR3 is 16 residues. Trimming pared 0 bases from V and 8 bases from J, leaving 19 bases between. The CDR3 DNA sequence: TGTGCCAGCAGTTACTCCGAAGGGGGGGGACGGGCCGGCTACACCTTC. This encodes CASSYSEGGGRAGYTF.